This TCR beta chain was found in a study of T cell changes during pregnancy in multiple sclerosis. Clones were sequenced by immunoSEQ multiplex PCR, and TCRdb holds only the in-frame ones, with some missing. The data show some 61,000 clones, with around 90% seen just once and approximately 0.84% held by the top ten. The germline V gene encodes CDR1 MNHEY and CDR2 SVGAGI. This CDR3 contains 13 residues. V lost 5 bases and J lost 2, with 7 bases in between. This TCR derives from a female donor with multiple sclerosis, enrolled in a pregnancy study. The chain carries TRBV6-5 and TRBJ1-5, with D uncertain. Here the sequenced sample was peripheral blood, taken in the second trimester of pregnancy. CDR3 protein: CASSPFRNQPQHF. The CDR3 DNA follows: TGTGCCAGCAGTCCCTTCCGCAATCAGCCCCAGCATTTT.